This record looks at one TCR beta chain sequence and its context. It lacks a known antigen. The input lacks base qualities; no much larger clone sits a single base away. The time point tag for this specimen amounts to: late sampling 161 to 241 days after vaccination in a few convalescent patients. Sample treatment or condition, as interpreted from the label and publication: roughly 11-day PBMC culture with coronavirus spike peptide pools or control peptides (ViraFEST assay). The study used the ViraFEST assay, which expanded antigen-specific T cells with peptide pools and then identified expanded clonotypes by TCR sequencing. The convalescent patients' positive SARS-CoV-2 PCR tests were from March to December 2020, which was before the Alpha, Beta and Delta variants emerged in the United States. PBMCs were cultured at roughly 2 million per well in IMDM supplemented with approximately 4.7% human AB serum and about 10 IU/ml IL-2, with roughly 9.5 ug/ml peptide pools added. Half of the culture medium was replaced with fresh IL-2-containing medium on days 3 and 7. CD4+ T cells were isolated after less than twelve days of culture through negative selection using the EasySep CD4+ T cell isolation kit. Ficoll-Paque Plus gradient centrifugation was used to isolate PBMCs from whole blood, and the isolated PBMCs were then either used fresh or cryopreserved at -140C. In general, triplicate wells were set up for every culture condition.

Library preparation employed PCR. At the Johns Hopkins FTIC core, DNA from the cultured CD4+ T cells underwent TCR sequencing with the Oncomine TCR Beta short-read assay. The QIAamp micro DNA kit was used to extract genomic DNA from the cultured CD4+ T cells. The Oncomine TCR Beta libraries from cultured CD4+ T cells were pooled using unique dual indexes and then sequenced on an Illumina iSeq 100. As for how the authors treated the data: Non-productive sequences were removed, and CDR3s that did not start with C, did not end with F or W, or were shorter than 7 amino acids were discarded. The MANAFEST web application identified antigen-specific clonotypes by comparing peptide-stimulated wells against reference wells and other culture wells. An FDR below 0.05, an odds ratio above 5, and a productive frequency above 0.1% in at least two of three replicate wells were required for clones to be considered positive. A clonotype counted as cross-reactive if it showed significant expansion both in the SARS-CoV-2 spike wells and in at least one common cold coronavirus spike condition. Similarity between CDR3 sequences was evaluated in R version 3.6.1 using Levenshtein distances (stringdist) and unrooted phylogenetic trees (ape). Clones were called with MiXCR by TCRdb after fastp trimmed the public reads at Q25, and only in-frame beta chains were retained. Each entry merges the rows of one CDR3 protein and shows their most common DNA and genes. TCRdb, rather than the study authors, made the V and J calls. Recorded for this sample are tens of thousands of distinct CDR3 sequences; 30% to 35% of them occurred a single time. Of the sample, 9.5% to 12% falls within the top ten clones.

This specimen comes from a study of vaccination and CD4 T cells after COVID-19 (dated by TCRdb to between 2021 and 2023). In the study overall: Convalescent patients had a positive SARS-CoV-2 result on nasal swab PCR, and of these patients, fewer than ten had mild disease and one had severe disease. For three convalescent patients, samples were collected at an early post-vaccination timepoint (day 14) as well as at a late post-vaccination timepoint (days 161 to 241). Control cultures received a CEFX viral epitope pool as the positive control, an HIV-1 Nef peptide pool as the negative control, or no peptide. The convalescent cohort included six males and four females, with two Hispanic individuals, seven Caucasians, two Asians and one multiracial person. Post-vaccine blood samples were collected a median of about 66 days after the second vaccine dose, ranging from roughly 13 to 250 days. Post-COVID blood samples were collected from convalescent patients a median of approximately 100 days after diagnosis, with a range of roughly 30 to 170 days. In approximately ten COVID-19 convalescent patients and a handful of infection-naive healthy vaccine recipients, the spike-specific CD4+ TCR repertoire before mRNA vaccination was compared with the repertoire after mRNA vaccination. Culture stimuli were overlapping spike peptide pools from SARS-CoV-2 and from the common cold coronaviruses HCoV-NL63, HCoV-OC43 and HCoV-229E. Two doses of either the Pfizer-BioNTech BNT162b2 vaccine (n=8) or the Moderna mRNA-1273 vaccine (n=2) were administered to participants. Overall study outcomes, separate from this receptor: In convalescent patients, a median around 85% of post-vaccine SARS-CoV-2-reactive clones were detected only after vaccination, and vaccine-specific priming was suggested by this finding. Although the median number of SARS-CoV-2-reactive clonotypes went up from roughly 22 after infection to 38 after vaccination, the increase was not significant. Of the vaccine-specific clones found in convalescent patients, nearly all (304 of 307) were mono-reactive for SARS-CoV-2 spike instead of being cross-reactive with common cold coronaviruses. Only a relatively small number of convalescent patients were included in the study, and early timepoints following natural infection were not analyzed.

V is cut back by 4 bases and J by 0 bases, with 7 bases in the junction unmatched. From the cysteine through the phenylalanine, the CDR3 covers 16 amino acids. Only CDR3 DNA is held: 48 bases, read in frame from base 1. According to the germline V gene, CDR1 reads ENHRY and CDR2 reads SYGVKD. The TCR was taken from a human donor who had recovered from COVID-19. The source material was CD4+ T cells from blood, cultured in vitro, sampled about 7 months after SARS-CoV-2 vaccination. The chain uses TRBV10-3 and TRBJ2-3; a stretch of 7 junction bases matches TRBD2. The nucleotides read TGTGCCATCAGTGGACCGCTAGCGGCGAGCACAGATACGCAGTATTTT. It translates as CAISGPLAASTDTQYF.